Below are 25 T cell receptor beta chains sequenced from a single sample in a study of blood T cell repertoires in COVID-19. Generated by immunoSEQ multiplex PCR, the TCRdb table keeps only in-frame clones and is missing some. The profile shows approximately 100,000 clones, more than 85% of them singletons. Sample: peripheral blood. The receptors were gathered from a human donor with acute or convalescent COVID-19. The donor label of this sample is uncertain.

The CDR3 sequence is CASSLDRGGGNTIYF. CDR3 sequence (DNA): TGTGCCAGCAGCTTGGACAGGGGAGGTGGAAACACCATATATTTT. This chain links TRBV5-8 with TRBJ1-3; 7 nucleotides agree with TRBD1. CDR3 size: 15 residues. Looked up from germline, CDR1 is SGHTS and CDR2 is YDEGEE. V shed 0 bases and J 3 bases; nucleotides not matched to a gene: 3.

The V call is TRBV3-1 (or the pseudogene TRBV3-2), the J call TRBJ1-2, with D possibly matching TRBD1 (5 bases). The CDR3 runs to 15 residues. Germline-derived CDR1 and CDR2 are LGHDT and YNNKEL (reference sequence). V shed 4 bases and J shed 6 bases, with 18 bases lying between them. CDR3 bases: TGTGCCAGCAGCCCCCTTCTTGGGGGGACGGATGGCTACACCTTC. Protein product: CASSPLLGGTDGYTF.

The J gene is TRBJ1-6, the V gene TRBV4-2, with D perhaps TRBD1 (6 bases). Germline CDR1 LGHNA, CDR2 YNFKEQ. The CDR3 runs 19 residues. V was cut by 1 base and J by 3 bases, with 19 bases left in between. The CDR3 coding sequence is TGTGCCAGCAGCCAAGCCTCGGGTTCACCGGACAGCTATAATTCACCCCTCCACTTT. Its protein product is CASSQASGSPDSYNSPLHF.

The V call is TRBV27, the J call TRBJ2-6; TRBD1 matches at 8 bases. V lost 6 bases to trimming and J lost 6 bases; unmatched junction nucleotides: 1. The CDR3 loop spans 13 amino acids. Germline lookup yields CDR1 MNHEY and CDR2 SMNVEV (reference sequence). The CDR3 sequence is CASRGQEANVLTF. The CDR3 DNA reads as TGTGCCAGCAGGGGACAGGAGGCCAACGTCCTGACTTTC.

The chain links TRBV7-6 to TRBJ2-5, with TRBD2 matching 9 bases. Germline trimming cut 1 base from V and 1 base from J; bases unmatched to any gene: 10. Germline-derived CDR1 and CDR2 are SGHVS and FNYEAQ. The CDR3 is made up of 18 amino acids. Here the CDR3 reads CASSLESDWRGGQETQYF. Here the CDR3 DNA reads TGTGCCAGCAGCTTAGAGTCGGACTGGCGGGGGGGCCAAGAGACCCAGTACTTC.

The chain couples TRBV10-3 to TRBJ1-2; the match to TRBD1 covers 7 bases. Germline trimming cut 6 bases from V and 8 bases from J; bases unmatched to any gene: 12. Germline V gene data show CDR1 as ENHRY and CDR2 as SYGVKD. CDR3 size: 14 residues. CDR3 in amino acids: CAIRGTALPDGYTF. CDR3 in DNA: TGTGCCATCAGAGGGACAGCCCTGCCTGACGGCTACACCTTC.

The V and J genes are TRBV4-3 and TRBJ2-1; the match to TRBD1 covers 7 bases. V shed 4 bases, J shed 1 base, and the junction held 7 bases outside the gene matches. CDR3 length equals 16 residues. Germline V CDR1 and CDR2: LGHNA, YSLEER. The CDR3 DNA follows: TGCGCCAGCAGCCCATCGACAGGGTATTCCTACAATGAGCAGTTCTTC. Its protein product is CASSPSTGYSYNEQFF.

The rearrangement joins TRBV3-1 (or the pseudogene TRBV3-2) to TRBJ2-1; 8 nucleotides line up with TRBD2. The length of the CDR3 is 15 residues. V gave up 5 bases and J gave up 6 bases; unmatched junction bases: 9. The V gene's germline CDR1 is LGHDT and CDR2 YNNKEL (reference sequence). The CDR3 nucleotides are TGTGCCAGCAGCTCAAGTGTACTAGCGGTCAATGAGCAGTTCTTC. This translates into CASSSSVLAVNEQFF.

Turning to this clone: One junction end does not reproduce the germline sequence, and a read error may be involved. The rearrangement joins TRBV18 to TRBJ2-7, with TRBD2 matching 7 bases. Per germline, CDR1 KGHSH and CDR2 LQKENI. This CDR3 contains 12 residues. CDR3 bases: TGTGCCAGCTCACCACTCGCGGGAGAAGGTTCTTTC. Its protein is CASSPLAGEGSF.

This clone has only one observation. This CDR3 reads CASSLNSNNEQFF. The CDR3 DNA reads TGCGCCAGCAGCTTGAACAGTAACAATGAGCAGTTCTTC. The V call is TRBV5-1, the J call TRBJ2-1, with unresolved D. The V end was cut by 1 base, the J end by 5 bases, with 7 bases between. The CDR3 sequence is 13 residues long. Germline lookup yields CDR1 SGHRS and CDR2 YFSETQ. The entire variable domain, with the rest obtained from reference TRBV5-1 and TRBJ2-1, is as follows: KAGVTQTPRYLIKTRGQQVTLSCSPISGHRSVSWYQQTPGQGLQFLFEYFSETQRNKGNFPGRFSGRQFSNSRSEMNVSTLELGDSALYLCASSLNSNNEQFFGPGTRLTVL.

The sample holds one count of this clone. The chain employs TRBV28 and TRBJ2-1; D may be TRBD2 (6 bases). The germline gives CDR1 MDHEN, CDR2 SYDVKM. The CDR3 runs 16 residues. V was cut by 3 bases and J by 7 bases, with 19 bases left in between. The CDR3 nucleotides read TGTGCCAGCAGTTTCTTTGTTAGCGGAGGCGGAAATGAGCAGTTCTTC. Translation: CASSFFVSGGGNEQFF.

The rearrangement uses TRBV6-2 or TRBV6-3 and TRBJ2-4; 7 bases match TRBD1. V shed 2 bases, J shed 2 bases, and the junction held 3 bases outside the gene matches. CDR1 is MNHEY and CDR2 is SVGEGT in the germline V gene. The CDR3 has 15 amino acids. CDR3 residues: CASSYRGLTKNIQYF. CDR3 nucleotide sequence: TGTGCCAGCAGTTACAGGGGGCTTACCAAAAACATTCAGTACTTC.

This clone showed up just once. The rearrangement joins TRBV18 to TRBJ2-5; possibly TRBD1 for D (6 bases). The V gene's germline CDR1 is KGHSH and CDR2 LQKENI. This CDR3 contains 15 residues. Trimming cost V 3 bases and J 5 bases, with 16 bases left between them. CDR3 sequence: CASSPYLDSFETQYF. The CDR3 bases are TGTGCCAGCTCACCTTACCTGGACAGTTTCGAGACCCAGTACTTC.

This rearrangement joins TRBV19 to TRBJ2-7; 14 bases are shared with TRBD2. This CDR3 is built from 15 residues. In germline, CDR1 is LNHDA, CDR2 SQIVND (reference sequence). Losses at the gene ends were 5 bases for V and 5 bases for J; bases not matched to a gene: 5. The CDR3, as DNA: TGTGCCAGTAGTGCCGGACTAGCGGGAGGTAACGAGCAGTACTTC. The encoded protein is CASSAGLAGGNEQYF.

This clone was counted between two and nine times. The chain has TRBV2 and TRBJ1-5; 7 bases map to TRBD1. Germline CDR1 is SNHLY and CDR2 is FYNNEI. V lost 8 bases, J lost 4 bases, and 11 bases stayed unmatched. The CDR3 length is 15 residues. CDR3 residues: CASQVQQGTNQPQHF. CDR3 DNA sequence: TGTGCCAGCCAAGTCCAACAGGGGACTAATCAGCCCCAGCATTTT.

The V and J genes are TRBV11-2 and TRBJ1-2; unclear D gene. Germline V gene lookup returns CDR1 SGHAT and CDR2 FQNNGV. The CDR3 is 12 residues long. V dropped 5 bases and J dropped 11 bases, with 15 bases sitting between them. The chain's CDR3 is CASSVGGMRYTF. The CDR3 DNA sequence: TGTGCCAGCAGCGTTGGCGGAATGAGATACACCTTC.

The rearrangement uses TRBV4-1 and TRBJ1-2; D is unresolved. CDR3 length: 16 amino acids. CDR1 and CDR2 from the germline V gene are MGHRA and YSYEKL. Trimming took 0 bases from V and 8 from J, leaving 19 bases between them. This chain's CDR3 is CASSQDRVARSRGYTF. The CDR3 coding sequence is TGCGCCAGCAGCCAAGACCGGGTGGCCAGATCGAGAGGCTACACCTTC.

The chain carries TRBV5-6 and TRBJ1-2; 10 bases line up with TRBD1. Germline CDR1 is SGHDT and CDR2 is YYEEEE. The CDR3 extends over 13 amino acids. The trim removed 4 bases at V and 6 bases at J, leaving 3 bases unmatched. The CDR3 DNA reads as TGTGCCAGCAGCATCGGGACAGGGGATGGCTACACCTTC. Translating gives CASSIGTGDGYTF.

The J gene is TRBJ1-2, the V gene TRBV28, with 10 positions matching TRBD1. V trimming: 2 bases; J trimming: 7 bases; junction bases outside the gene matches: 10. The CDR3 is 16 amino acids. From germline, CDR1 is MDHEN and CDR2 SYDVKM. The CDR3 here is CASSLGLGTGEGGYTF. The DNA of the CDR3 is TGTGCCAGCAGTTTAGGTTTGGGGACAGGGGAGGGTGGCTACACCTTC.

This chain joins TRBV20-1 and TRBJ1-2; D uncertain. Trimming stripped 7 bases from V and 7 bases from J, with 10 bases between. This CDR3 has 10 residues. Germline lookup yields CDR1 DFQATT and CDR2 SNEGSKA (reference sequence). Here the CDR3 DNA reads TGCAGTGGCAGGCAGAGTGGCTACACCTTC. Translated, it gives CSGRQSGYTF.

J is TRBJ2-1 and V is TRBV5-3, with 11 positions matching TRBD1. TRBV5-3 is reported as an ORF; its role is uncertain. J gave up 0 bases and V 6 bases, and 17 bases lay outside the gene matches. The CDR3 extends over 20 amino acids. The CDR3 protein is CARNIFGQGAFPSSYNEQFF. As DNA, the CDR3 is TGTGCCAGAAACATTTTCGGACAGGGGGCCTTCCCCAGCTCCTACAATGAGCAGTTCTTC.

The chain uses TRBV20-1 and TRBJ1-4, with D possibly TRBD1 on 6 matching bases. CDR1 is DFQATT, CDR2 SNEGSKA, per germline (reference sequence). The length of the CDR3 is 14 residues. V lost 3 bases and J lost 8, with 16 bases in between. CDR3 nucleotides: TGCAGTGCTAGTGGGGGGCCGCCTAGAGAAAAACTGTTTTTT. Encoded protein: CSASGGPPREKLFF.

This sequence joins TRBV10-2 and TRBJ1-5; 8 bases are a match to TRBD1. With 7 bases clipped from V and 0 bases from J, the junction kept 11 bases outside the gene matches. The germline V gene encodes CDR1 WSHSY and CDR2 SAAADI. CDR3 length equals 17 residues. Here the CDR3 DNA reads TGCGCCAGCACCCCCCGGCGGACAGGGCTTAGCAATCAGCCCCAGCATTTT. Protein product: CASTPRRTGLSNQPQHF.

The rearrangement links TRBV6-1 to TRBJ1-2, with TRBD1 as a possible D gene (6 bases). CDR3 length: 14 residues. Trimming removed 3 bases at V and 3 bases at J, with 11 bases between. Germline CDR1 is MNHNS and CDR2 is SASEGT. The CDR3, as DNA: TGTGCCAGCAGTGAGCGGGGGGCAGACTATGGCTACACCTTC. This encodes CASSERGADYGYTF.

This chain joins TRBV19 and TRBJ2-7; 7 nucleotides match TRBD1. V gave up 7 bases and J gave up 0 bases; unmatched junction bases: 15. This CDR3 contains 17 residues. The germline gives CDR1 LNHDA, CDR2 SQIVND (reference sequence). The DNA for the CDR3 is TGTGCCAGTATTTATGGCGGCTCGACAGGGATCTCCTACGAGCAGTACTTC. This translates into CASIYGGSTGISYEQYF.